A selection of T cell receptor beta chains follows, all from one sample in a study of human versus mouse CDR3 diversity and MHC coevolution. Some clones are missing from TCRdb's copy, which holds only in-frame ones; the method was immunoSEQ multiplex PCR. The sample comprises 60,000 or so clones, about 93% of which are singletons, and under 20% rests with the top ten. The specimen sequenced was naive CD4+ T cells from blood. The receptors shown here come from a person between 60 and 70 years old in good health. CDR3s include the opening cysteine and the closing phenylalanine or tryptophan. D genes are given only for firm matches. Clone size, where shown, is once, few, many, or a class for clones that have expanded.

j_gene | abundance | v_gene | d_gene | CDR3aa | CDR3nt
TRBJ1-3 | few | TRBV19 | TRBD1 | CATTKTGEEYTIYF | TGTGCCACTACTAAGACAGGGGAGGAATACACCATATATTTT
TRBJ2-2 | once | TRBV11-3 | TRBD1 | CASSFIRGTGELFF | TGTGCCAGCAGCTTCATCAGGGGGACCGGGGAGCTGTTTTTT
TRBJ2-7 | . | TRBV6-5 | . | CASSYAAGPYEQYF | TGTGCCAGCAGTTATGCGGCAGGGCCCTACGAGCAGTACTTC
TRBJ1-5 | . | TRBV7-2 | . | CASSSQVNSNQPQHF | TGTGCCAGCAGCTCTCAGGTGAATAGCAATCAGCCCCAGCATTTT
TRBJ1-5 | . | TRBV7-9 | . | CASTNGQGNQPQHF | TGTGCCAGCACCAATGGGCAGGGGAATCAGCCCCAGCATTTT
TRBJ1-2 | . | TRBV2 | . | CASSEEQESVYGYTF | TGTGCCAGCAGTGAAGAACAGGAGAGTGTCTATGGCTACACCTTC
TRBJ1-1 | . | TRBV30 | . | CARASLRGRTEAFF | TGTGCCCGAGCATCCCTCAGGGGTCGAACTGAGGCTTTCTTT
TRBJ1-6 | . | TRBV30 | . | CAWRNSGLGNSPLHF | TGTGCCTGGAGGAATTCGGGACTCGGCAATTCACCCCTCCACTTT
TRBJ2-7 | . | TRBV19 | . | CASSFGLWGEQYF | TGTGCCAGTAGTTTTGGACTCTGGGGCGAGCAGTACTTC
TRBJ1-1 | . | TRBV19 | TRBD1 | CASSIEGADTEAFF | TGTGCCAGTAGTATTGAGGGGGCCGACACTGAAGCTTTCTTT
TRBJ2-5 | . | TRBV7-8 | TRBD1 | CASSSDRVLSLETQYF | TGTGCCAGCAGCTCAGACAGGGTGCTTTCTCTAGAGACCCAGTACTTC
TRBJ2-6 | few | TRBV21-1 | . | CANRQVETGANVLTF | TGTGCCAACCGACAAGTTGAGACCGGGGCCAACGTCCTGACTTTC
TRBJ1-1 | . | TRBV7-3 | . | CASSPGGVGAEAFF | TGTGCCAGCAGCCCAGGAGGGGTCGGTGCTGAAGCTTTCTTT
TRBJ2-7 | . | TRBV6-6 | TRBD2 | CASSYGRAYEQYF | TGTGCCAGCAGTTACGGGAGGGCCTACGAGCAGTACTTC
TRBJ2-3 | . | TRBV29-1 | . | CSVEGLAARGTDTQYF | TGCAGCGTTGAAGGGTTAGCGGCCCGTGGGACAGATACGCAGTATTTT
TRBJ1-4 | . | TRBV5-1 | TRBD1 | CASRPEGAGTNEKLFF | TGCGCCAGCCGGCCCGAGGGGGCAGGGACTAATGAAAAACTGTTTTTT
TRBJ2-1 | . | TRBV7-7 | . | CASSLGGASNNEQFF | TGTGCCAGCAGCTTGGGCGGGGCAAGTAACAATGAGCAGTTCTTC
TRBJ2-7 | . | TRBV6-5 | . | CASSYSYAGEYEQYF | TGTGCCAGCAGTTACTCGTATGCAGGGGAGTACGAGCAGTACTTC
TRBJ2-5 | . | TRBV4-1 | TRBD1 | CASSQAGTGEETQYF | TGCGCCAGCAGCCAAGCCGGGACAGGGGAAGAGACCCAGTACTTC
TRBJ2-1 | . | TRBV10-3 | TRBD2 | CAISESTWPRLAGDGEQFF | TGTGCCATCAGTGAGTCTACCTGGCCGAGACTAGCGGGAGACGGAGAGCAGTTCTTC
TRBJ1-3 | . | TRBV4-2 | . | CASSQDRRGNTIYF | TGTGCCAGCAGCCAAGATCGACGGGGTAACACCATATATTTT
TRBJ2-5 | . | TRBV12-5 | . | CASGLGRREQYF | TGTGCTAGTGGTTTGGGGCGCCGGGAGCAGTACTTC
TRBJ1-4 | . | TRBV10-2 | TRBD1 | CASSHLSGQSNEKLFF | TGCGCCAGCAGCCACTTATCGGGACAGTCTAATGAAAAACTGTTTTTT
TRBJ2-7 | . | TRBV11-2 | TRBD2 | CASSPSGNSYEQYF | TGTGCCAGCAGCCCTAGCGGGAACTCCTACGAGCAGTACTTC
TRBJ2-1 | . | TRBV5-1 | . | CASSFTRGGNNEQFF | TGCGCCAGCAGCTTTACTAGGGGGGGTAACAATGAGCAGTTCTTC
TRBJ2-7 | . | TRBV7-2 | TRBD1 | CASSLAGQGAPYEQYF | TGTGCCAGCAGCTTAGCGGGGCAGGGGGCACCCTACGAGCAGTACTTC
TRBJ1-4 | . | TRBV5-1 | TRBD1 | CASSLEGQGAEKLFF | TGCGCCAGCAGCTTGGAAGGCCAGGGGGCGGAAAAACTGTTTTTT
TRBJ1-2 | . | TRBV2 | TRBD1 | CASTTGGWYGYTF | TGTGCCAGCACAACAGGGGGCTGGTATGGCTACACCTTC
TRBJ2-7 | . | TRBV29-1 | TRBD2 | CSVGGGPYEQYF | TGCAGCGTTGGGGGAGGGCCTTACGAGCAGTACTTC
TRBJ2-6 | . | TRBV5-4 | . | CASSRYRVSGANVLTF | TGTGCCAGCAGCAGATACAGGGTATCTGGGGCCAACGTCCTGACTTTC
TRBJ1-4 | . | TRBV19 | TRBD1 | CASTFGTGRQTNEKLFF | TGTGCCAGTACCTTCGGGACAGGGCGGCAAACTAATGAAAAACTGTTTTTT
TRBJ1-1 | once | TRBV6-5 | TRBD1 | CASSYSGQGVTEAFF | TGTGCCAGCAGTTACTCGGGACAGGGTGTCACTGAAGCTTTCTTT
TRBJ2-3 | . | TRBV7-9 | TRBD1 | CASSLDRGSTDTQYF | TGTGCCAGCAGCCTAGACAGGGGAAGCACAGATACGCAGTATTTT
TRBJ2-2 | . | TRBV19 | TRBD1 | CASSNGGQANTGELFF | TGTGCCAGTAGCAACGGAGGACAGGCGAACACCGGGGAGCTGTTTTTT
TRBJ2-2 | . | TRBV15 | TRBD1 | CATSRGPGQGNTGELFF | TGTGCCACCAGCAGAGGACCGGGACAGGGGAACACCGGGGAGCTGTTTTTT
TRBJ1-2 | . | TRBV7-3 | TRBD1 | CASSPGQGNYGYTF | TGTGCCAGCAGCCCGGGACAGGGTAACTATGGCTACACCTTC
TRBJ2-5 | once | TRBV6-6 | . | CASSYGPGRMEETQYF | TGTGCCAGCAGTTACGGGCCAGGGCGAATGGAAGAGACCCAGTACTTC
TRBJ2-1 | once | TRBV5-1 | . | CASSHVLSDNEQFF | TGCGCCAGCAGCCACGTTCTGAGTGACAATGAGCAGTTCTTC
TRBJ2-7 | . | TRBV27 | . | CASSPPQNTEQYF | TGTGCCAGCAGTCCCCCCCAGAACACCGAGCAGTACTTC
TRBJ2-2 | . | TRBV19 | . | CASRRRGAGELFF | TGTGCCAGTAGGCGCAGGGGGGCCGGGGAGCTGTTTTTT
TRBJ2-1 | once | TRBV6-1 | TRBD2 | CASSERAGTSFNEQFF | TGTGCCAGCAGTGAAAGGGCCGGGACTAGCTTCAATGAGCAGTTCTTC
TRBJ1-5 | . | TRBV30 | . | CAWGGEDQPQHF | TGTGCCTGGGGGGGGGAAGATCAGCCCCAGCATTTT
TRBJ2-3 | . | TRBV27 | TRBD2 | CASSPGTSASDTQYF | TGTGCCAGCAGCCCCGGGACTAGCGCGTCAGATACGCAGTATTTT
TRBJ2-3 | . | TRBV4-2 | TRBD1 | CASSQYSGDSSTDTQYF | TGTGCCAGCAGCCAGTACTCCGGGGACAGTAGCACAGATACGCAGTATTTT
TRBJ2-7 | . | TRBV11-3 | . | CASSLGLLGYEQYF | TGTGCCAGCAGCTTAGGTTTACTCGGGTACGAGCAGTACTTC
TRBJ1-5 | . | TRBV15 | . | CATSRDSFRASNQPQHF | TGTGCCACCAGCAGAGATTCTTTCAGGGCGTCTAATCAGCCCCAGCATTTT
TRBJ1-1 | . | TRBV7-3 | . | CASSSDRFTEAFF | TGTGCCAGCAGCTCAGACAGGTTCACTGAAGCTTTCTTT
TRBJ1-1 | . | TRBV7-9 | . | CASSFGAVRNTEAFF | TGTGCCAGCAGCTTTGGGGCGGTCCGGAACACTGAAGCTTTCTTT
TRBJ2-7 | . | TRBV27 | . | CASSLDRSSYEQYF | TGTGCCAGCAGTTTAGACAGAAGCTCCTACGAGCAGTACTTC
TRBJ2-1 | . | TRBV5-1 | TRBD2 | CASSPTRTSGRATYNEQFF | TGCGCCAGCAGCCCGACTAGGACTAGCGGGAGGGCCACCTACAATGAGCAGTTCTTC
TRBJ2-7 | . | TRBV11-1 | . | CASSHSNGRGIPYEQYF | TGTGCCAGCAGCCACTCGAACGGCAGGGGAATCCCCTACGAGCAGTACTTC
TRBJ1-2 | . | TRBV29-1 | . | CGTDGGGKNYGYTF | TGCGGCACTGATGGTGGGGGGAAAAACTATGGCTACACCTTC
TRBJ1-1 | . | TRBV10-1 | TRBD1 | CASSEGTGRYTEAFF | TGCGCCAGCAGTGAGGGGACAGGGAGGTACACTGAAGCTTTCTTT
TRBJ1-2 | . | TRBV7-9 | TRBD1 | CASSLTGGPVIYGYTF | TGTGCCAGCAGCTTAACAGGGGGCCCTGTGATCTATGGCTACACCTTC
TRBJ2-5 | once | TRBV5-4 | TRBD1 | CASGPRTGERETQYF | TGTGCCAGCGGCCCACGGACAGGGGAACGGGAGACCCAGTACTTC
TRBJ2-1 | once | TRBV5-1 | TRBD2 | CASSLRASGVSSYNEQFF | TGCGCCAGCAGCTTACGGGCTAGCGGGGTAAGCTCCTACAATGAGCAGTTCTTC
TRBJ2-2 | . | TRBV18 | . | CASSPSGAGNTGELFF | TGTGCCAGCTCACCGTCCGGAGCGGGGAACACCGGGGAGCTGTTTTTT
TRBJ1-2 | . | TRBV5-6 | . | CASRPRGAGYTF | TGTGCCAGCCGCCCACGCGGGGCCGGCTACACCTTC
TRBJ2-5 | . | TRBV30 | . | CAWSVTSVTQYF | TGTGCCTGGAGTGTAACGAGTGTTACCCAGTACTTC
TRBJ2-1 | . | TRBV6-4 | . | CASSGQGTSGRHEQFF | TGTGCCAGCAGTGGGCAGGGGACGTCGGGTCGACATGAGCAGTTCTTC